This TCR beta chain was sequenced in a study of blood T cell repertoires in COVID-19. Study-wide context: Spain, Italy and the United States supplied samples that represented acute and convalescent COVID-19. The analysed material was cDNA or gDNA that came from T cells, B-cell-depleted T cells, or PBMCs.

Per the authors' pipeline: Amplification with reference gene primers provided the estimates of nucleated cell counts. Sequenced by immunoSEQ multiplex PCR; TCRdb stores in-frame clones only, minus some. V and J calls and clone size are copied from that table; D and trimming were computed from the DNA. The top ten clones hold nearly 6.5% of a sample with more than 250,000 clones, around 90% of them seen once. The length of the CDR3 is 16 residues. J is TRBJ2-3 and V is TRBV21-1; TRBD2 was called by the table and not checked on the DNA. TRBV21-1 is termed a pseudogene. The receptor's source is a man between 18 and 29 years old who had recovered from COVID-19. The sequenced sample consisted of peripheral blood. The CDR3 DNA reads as TGTGCCAGCAGCCCCCCCGGTCAGAGCCGGAGAGATACGCAGTATTTT. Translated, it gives CASSPPGQSRRDTQYF.